This T cell receptor beta chain was sequenced for a study of blood T cells in healthy people across ages. Then a second PCR, running roughly 7 to 12 cycles, was carried out with a sample-barcoded 5' primer and a J-beta primer mix. TCRdb processed the 5' RACE reads anew with MiXCR; each CDR3 protein has one entry. The profile covers approximately 780,000 distinct CDR3 sequences, with 25% to 30% appearing a single time and about 3% taken by the ten largest. Study results and limitations: A strong correlation was seen between TCR beta diversity and naive T cell percentage. Both higher diversity and more naive CD4+ cells marked long-lived donors when set against aged donors.

The CDR3 length is 12 residues. Trimming shortened V by 3 bases and J by 8 bases, and 10 bases separated the two germline ends. The germline gives CDR1 SGHAT, CDR2 FQNNGV. A word on this clonotype: The target antigen is unknown.

These data were also reused for a study on T cells of mothers and their children. From that study: Normalized overlap was always slightly, never significantly, higher in related than unrelated mother-child pairs. Detection of persistent microchimeric T cell clones did not occur.

Sequenced material: blood. The rearrangement uses TRBV11-2 and TRBJ1-1; no definite D call. This receptor was identified in a boy between 10 and 17 years old in good health. CDR3 loop: CASSFLRAEAFF. CDR3 sequence (DNA): TGTGCCAGCAGCTTTCTCCGGGCCGAAGCTTTCTTT. The full variable domain, rest sourced from reference TRBV11-2 and TRBJ1-1, is EAGVAQSPRYKIIEKRQSVAFWCNPISGHATLYWYQQILGQGPKLLIQFQNNGVVDDSQLPKDRFSAERLKGVDSTLKIQPAKLEDSAVYLCASSFLRAEAFFGQGTRLTVV.